The following is a T cell receptor beta chain sequence with its context. From germline, CDR1 is SGHAT and CDR2 FQNNGV. CDR3 size: 14 residues. Trimming at V came to 1 base and at J to 4 bases, leaving 2 bases not matched to a gene. TCRdb's table, derived via immunoSEQ multiplex PCR, lists solely in-frame clones and lacks some. This table holds approximately 150,000 clones, approximately 90% found once. The data belong to a study of blood T cell repertoires in COVID-19. The receptor's source is a man aged 50-59 years with active or convalescent COVID-19. The sample was peripheral blood. This chain links TRBV11-2 with TRBJ2-5; 8 bases map to TRBD2. CDR3 nucleotides: TGTGCCAGCAGCTTAGCGGGGGGGCCAGAGACCCAGTACTTC. It codes for CASSLAGGPETQYF. Complete variable domain (other parts from reference TRBV11-2 and TRBJ2-5): EAGVAQSPRYKIIEKRQSVAFWCNPISGHATLYWYQQILGQGPKLLIQFQNNGVVDDSQLPKDRFSAERLKGVDSTLKIQPAKLEDSAVYLCASSLAGGPETQYFGPGTRLLVL.